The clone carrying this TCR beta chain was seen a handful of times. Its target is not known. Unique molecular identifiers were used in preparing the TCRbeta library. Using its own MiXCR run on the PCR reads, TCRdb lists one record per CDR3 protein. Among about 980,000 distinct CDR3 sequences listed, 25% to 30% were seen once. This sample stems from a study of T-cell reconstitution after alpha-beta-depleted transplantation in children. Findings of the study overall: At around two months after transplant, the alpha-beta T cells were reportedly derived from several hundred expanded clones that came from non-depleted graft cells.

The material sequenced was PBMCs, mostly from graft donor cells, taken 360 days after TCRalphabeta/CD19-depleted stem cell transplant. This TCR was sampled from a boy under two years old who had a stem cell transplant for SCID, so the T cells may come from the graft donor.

The CDR3 DNA is TGCGCCAGCAGCTTGTCATCAGGGGACCGAAATTCACCCCTCCACTTT. It is translated as CASSLSSGDRNSPLHF. The J gene is TRBJ1-6, the V gene TRBV5-1, with D possibly matching TRBD1 (6 bases). Germline V CDR1 and CDR2: SGHRS, YFSETQ. The CDR3 runs to 16 residues. Trimming left V 1 base short and J 7 bases short, with 15 bases between.